Listed below are T cell receptor beta chains from one sample, sequenced in a study of PD-L1 blockade in urothelial cancer. TCRdb's copy holds only in-frame clones and misses some; the assay was immunoSEQ multiplex PCR. The sample yields tens of thousands of clones, around 90% seen once. The sample in question was PBMCs, obtained around atezolizumab (anti-PD-L1) treatment. Receptors were obtained from a man aged 70-80 years with urothelial cancer. CDR3s include the opening cysteine and the closing phenylalanine or tryptophan. The D gene is left open where the match is weak. Rows give clone size only sometimes, using once, few, many, or a class for an expanded clone.

.,TRBV9,TRBJ2-7,.,TGTGCCAGCAGCAGAGGAGGAGGGATCACCCTTCCGGGTTACGAGCAGTACTTC,CASSRGGGITLPGYEQYF
.,TRBV27,TRBJ2-7,.,TGTGCCAGCAGTTCGGGACTGTCAGTTCCCCTTGTCTTC,CASSSGLSVPLVF
.,TRBV2,TRBJ1-1,.,TGTGCCAGCAGTGAATCCGGGAACACTGAAGCTTTCTTT,CASSESGNTEAFF
.,TRBV19,TRBJ2-2,.,TGTGCCAGTAGTATAGACGGAAGGGGAACCGGGGAGCTGTTTTTT,CASSIDGRGTGELFF
.,TRBV5-1,TRBJ2-7,.,TGCGCCAGCAGCTTCAAGGGAGGAAACTACGAGCAGTACTTC,CASSFKGGNYEQYF
.,TRBV5-4,TRBJ2-7,TRBD1,TGTGCCAGCAGCCTGAGACAGGGGGTTCTTGACGAGCAGTACTTC,CASSLRQGVLDEQYF
.,TRBV5-6,TRBJ2-3,.,TGTGCCAGCAGCACTGGAGTGAGGGCCGCAGATACGCAGTATTTT,CASSTGVRAADTQYF
.,TRBV7-9,TRBJ2-3,TRBD1,TGTGCCAGCAGCTTAGTTCGGACAGGAAGCACAGATACGCAGTATTTT,CASSLVRTGSTDTQYF
few,TRBV4-2,TRBJ2-3,TRBD2,TGTGCCAGCAGCCAAGATGGGATAGCGGGAGGTGATACGCAGTATTTT,CASSQDGIAGGDTQYF
few,TRBV2,TRBJ2-7,TRBD2,TGTGCCAGCAGTCTGCACGGGAGGGCCCCCGAGCAGTACTTC,CASSLHGRAPEQYF
.,TRBV5-1,TRBJ2-3,TRBD2,TGCGCCAGCAGCTGGCCCTTAGCGGGGAGGCGTAAGGATACGCAGTATTTT,CASSWPLAGRRKDTQYF
.,TRBV29-1,TRBJ2-7,.,TGCAGCGTCGCGCGGGGGCAGGCGGAAGAGCAGTACTTC,CSVARGQAEEQYF
.,TRBV29-1,TRBJ2-3,TRBD2,TGCAGCGCTACTGCCGGGACTAGCGTCCCAGATACGCAGTATTTT,CSATAGTSVPDTQYF
.,TRBV2,TRBJ2-7,TRBD1,TGTGCCAGCCTACAGGGGTGGGCGTACGAGCAGTACTTC,CASLQGWAYEQYF
.,TRBV5-4,TRBJ2-5,.,TGTGCCAGCAGCGCCGCGGGGTTAGGAGGAGAGACCCAGTACTTC,CASSAAGLGGETQYF
.,TRBV6-5,TRBJ1-4,TRBD1,TGTGCCAGCAGTTCTATGGGGACAGGGGGGGAAAAACTGTTTTTT,CASSSMGTGGEKLFF
few,TRBV10-3,TRBJ2-3,TRBD1,TGTGCCTCCTGGACAGGGTATGGCACAGATACGCAGTATTTT,CASWTGYGTDTQYF
few,TRBV28,TRBJ1-1,TRBD1,TGTGCCAGCAGTCCCCTTCCGGGACAGGCGAACACTGAAGCTTTCTTT,CASSPLPGQANTEAFF
.,TRBV19,TRBJ2-7,.,TGTGCCAGTAGTAGATCCCCCTGGATCCTAGGGGTCTCCTACGAGCAGTACTTC,CASSRSPWILGVSYEQYF
once,TRBV7-3,TRBJ2-1,.,TGTGCCAGCAGCTTAGGAGCCTCCTACAATGAGCAGTTCTTC,CASSLGASYNEQFF
.,TRBV7-8,TRBJ2-7,TRBD2,TGTGCCAGCAGCCTGCTGGGCGGGACTACCTACGAGCAGTACTTC,CASSLLGGTTYEQYF
.,TRBV5-1,TRBJ2-3,.,TGCGCCAGCAGCTTGGGAGGAGCTAGCACAGATACGCAGTATTTT,CASSLGGASTDTQYF
few,TRBV28,TRBJ2-7,TRBD2,TGTGCCAGCAGTCCCCCCGGACTAGCGGGGGTAGACTACGAGCAGTACTTC,CASSPPGLAGVDYEQYF
many,TRBV10-3,TRBJ1-4,TRBD1,TGTGCCATCTCCGGGACAGGGAGCGAAAAACTGTTTTTT,CAISGTGSEKLFF
once,TRBV30,TRBJ1-2,.,TGTGCCTGGTTTAGTGTGGGGGAGGGCTATGGCTACACCTTC,CAWFSVGEGYGYTF
.,TRBV6-1,TRBJ1-1,.,TGTGCCACATCCCTTTTGAGTGAAGCTTTCTTT,CATSLLSEAFF
.,TRBV19,TRBJ2-2,.,TGTGCCAGTAGGACCGGGACAACCCACACCGGGGAGCTGTTTTTT,CASRTGTTHTGELFF